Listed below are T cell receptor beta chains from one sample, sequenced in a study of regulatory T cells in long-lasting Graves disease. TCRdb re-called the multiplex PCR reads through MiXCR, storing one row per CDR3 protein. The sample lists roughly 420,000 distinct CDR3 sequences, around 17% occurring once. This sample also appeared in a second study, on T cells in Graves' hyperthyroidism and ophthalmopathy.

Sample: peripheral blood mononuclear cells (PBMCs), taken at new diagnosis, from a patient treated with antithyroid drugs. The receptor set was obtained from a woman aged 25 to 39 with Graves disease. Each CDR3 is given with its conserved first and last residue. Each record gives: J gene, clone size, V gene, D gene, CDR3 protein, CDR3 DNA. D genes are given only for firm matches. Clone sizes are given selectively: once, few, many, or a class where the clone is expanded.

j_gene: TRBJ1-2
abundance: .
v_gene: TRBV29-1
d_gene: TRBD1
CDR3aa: CSVEGLTGNYGYTF
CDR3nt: TGCAGCGTTGAAGGTTTGACAGGGAACTATGGCTACACCTTC

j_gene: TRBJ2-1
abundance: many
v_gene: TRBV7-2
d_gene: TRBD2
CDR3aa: CASSIGLAGGNEQFF
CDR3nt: TGTGCCAGCAGCATTGGACTAGCGGGAGGGAATGAGCAGTTCTTC

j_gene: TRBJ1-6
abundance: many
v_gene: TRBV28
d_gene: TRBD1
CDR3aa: CASSFELPGGLSPLHF
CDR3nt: TGTGCCAGCAGTTTTGAGCTCCCAGGGGGTCTTTCACCCCTCCACTTT

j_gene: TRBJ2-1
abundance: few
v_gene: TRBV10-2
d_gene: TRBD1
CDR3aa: CASSIGTAYNEQFF
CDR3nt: TGCGCCAGCAGTATCGGGACAGCCTACAATGAGCAGTTCTTC

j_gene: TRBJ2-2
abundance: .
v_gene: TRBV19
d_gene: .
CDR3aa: CASSTPRDSNPNLYAGELFF
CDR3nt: TGTGCCAGTAGTACGCCCCGGGACTCCAATCCCAACTTATACGCCGGGGAGCTGTTTTTT

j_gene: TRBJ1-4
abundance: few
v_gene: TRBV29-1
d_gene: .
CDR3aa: CSVGGPPMDEKLFF
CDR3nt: TGCAGCGTTGGTGGTCCGCCAATGGATGAAAAACTGTTTTTT

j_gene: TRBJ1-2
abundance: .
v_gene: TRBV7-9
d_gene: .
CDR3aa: CASSLSGRSWDGYTF
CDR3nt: TGTGCCAGCAGCTTATCGGGACGGAGCTGGGATGGCTACACCTTC

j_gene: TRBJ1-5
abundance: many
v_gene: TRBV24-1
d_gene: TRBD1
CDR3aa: CATSDDRVGSNQPQHF
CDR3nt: TGTGCCACCAGTGATGACAGGGTCGGGAGCAATCAGCCCCAGCATTTT

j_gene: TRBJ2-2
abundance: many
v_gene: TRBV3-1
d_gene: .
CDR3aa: CASSQGPRGELFF
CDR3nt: TGTGCCAGCAGCCAAGGTCCCCGCGGGGAGCTGTTTTTT

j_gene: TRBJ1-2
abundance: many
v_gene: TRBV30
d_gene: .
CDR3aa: CAWSAKEGLNYGYTF
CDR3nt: TGTGCCTGGAGTGCGAAGGAAGGACTGAACTATGGCTACACCTTC

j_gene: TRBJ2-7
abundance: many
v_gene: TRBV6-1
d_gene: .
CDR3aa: CASSRLPQYEQYF
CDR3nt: TGTGCCAGCTCTCGTCTCCCACAATACGAGCAGTACTTC

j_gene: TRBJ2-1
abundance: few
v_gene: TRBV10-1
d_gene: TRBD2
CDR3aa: CASSEGTSGEVYNEQFF
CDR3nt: TGCGCCAGCAGTGAGGGGACTAGCGGTGAAGTCTACAATGAGCAGTTCTTC

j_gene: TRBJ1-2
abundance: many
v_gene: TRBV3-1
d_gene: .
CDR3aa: CASSLRDMELYGYTF
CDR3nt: TGTGCCAGCAGCCTACGGGACATGGAGCTCTATGGCTACACCTTC

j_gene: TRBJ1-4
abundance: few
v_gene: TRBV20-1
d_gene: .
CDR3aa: CSVGSRNEKLFF
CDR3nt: TGCAGTGTGGGGTCGCGAAATGAAAAACTGTTTTTT

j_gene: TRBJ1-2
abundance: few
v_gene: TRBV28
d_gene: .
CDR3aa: CASSFSQNYGYTF
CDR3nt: TGTGCCAGCAGTTTTAGTCAGAACTATGGCTACACCTTC

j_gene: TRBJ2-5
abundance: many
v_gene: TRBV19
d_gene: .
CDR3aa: CASSSGSSQQKTQYF
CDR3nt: TGTGCCAGTAGTTCTGGGTCTTCACAGCAGAAGACCCAGTACTTC

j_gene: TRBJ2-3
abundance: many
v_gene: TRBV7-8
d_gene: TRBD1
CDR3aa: CASSSYGPRGQRTDTQYF
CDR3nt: TGTGCCAGCAGTTCTTATGGACCCAGGGGGCAACGAACAGATACGCAGTATTTT

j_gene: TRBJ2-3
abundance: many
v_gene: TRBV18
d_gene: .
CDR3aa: CASSPSISTDTQYF
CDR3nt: TGTGCCAGCTCACCCTCGATTAGCACAGATACGCAGTATTTT

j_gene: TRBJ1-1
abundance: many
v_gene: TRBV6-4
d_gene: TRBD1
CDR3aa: CASSQTGETEAFF
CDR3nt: TGTGCCAGCAGTCAGACAGGGGAAACTGAAGCTTTCTTT

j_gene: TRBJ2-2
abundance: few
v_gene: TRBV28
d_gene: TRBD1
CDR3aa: CATVTGGLGELFF
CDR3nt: TGTGCCACCGTAACAGGGGGACTGGGGGAGCTGTTTTTT

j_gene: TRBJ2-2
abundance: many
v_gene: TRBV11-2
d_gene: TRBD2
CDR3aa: CASSSLLGTSGSNTGELFF
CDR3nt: TGTGCCAGCAGCTCCCTCCTAGGGACTAGCGGGTCGAACACCGGGGAGCTGTTTTTT

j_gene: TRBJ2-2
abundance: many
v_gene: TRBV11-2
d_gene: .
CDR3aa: CASSSLLAPGELFF
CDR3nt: TGTGCCAGCAGCTCGCTACTAGCCCCCGGGGAGCTGTTTTTT

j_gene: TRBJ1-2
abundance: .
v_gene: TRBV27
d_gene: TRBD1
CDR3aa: CASWTGLYGYTF
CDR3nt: TGTGCCAGCTGGACAGGGCTCTATGGCTACACCTTC

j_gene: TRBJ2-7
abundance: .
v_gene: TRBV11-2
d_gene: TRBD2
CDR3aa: CASSTSGVTYEQYF
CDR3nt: TGTGCCAGCAGCACTAGCGGGGTAACCTACGAGCAGTACTTC

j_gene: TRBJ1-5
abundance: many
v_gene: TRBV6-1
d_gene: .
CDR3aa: CASNWGIQPQHF
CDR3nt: TGTGCCAGCAACTGGGGGATACAGCCCCAGCATTTT

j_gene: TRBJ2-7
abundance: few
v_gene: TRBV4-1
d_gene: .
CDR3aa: CASSSGLRQYF
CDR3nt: TGCGCCAGCAGCTCAGGGTTGAGGCAGTACTTC

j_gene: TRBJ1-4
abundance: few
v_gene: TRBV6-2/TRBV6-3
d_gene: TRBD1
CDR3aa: CASSYSITGDEKLFF
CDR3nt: TGTGCCAGCAGTTACTCAATCACAGGGGATGAAAAACTGTTTTTT

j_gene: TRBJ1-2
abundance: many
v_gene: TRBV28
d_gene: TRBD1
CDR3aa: CASTWGDSSGYTF
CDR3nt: TGTGCCAGCACCTGGGGGGACAGTTCTGGCTACACCTTC

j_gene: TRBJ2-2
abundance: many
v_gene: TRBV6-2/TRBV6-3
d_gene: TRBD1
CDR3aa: CASRPPGQGVTGELFF
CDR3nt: TGTGCCAGCAGACCCCCGGGACAGGGAGTTACCGGGGAGCTGTTTTTT

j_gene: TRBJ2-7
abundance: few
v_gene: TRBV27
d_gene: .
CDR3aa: CASSVKSSSYEQYF
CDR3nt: TGTGCCAGCAGTGTTAAAAGCTCCTCCTACGAGCAGTACTTC

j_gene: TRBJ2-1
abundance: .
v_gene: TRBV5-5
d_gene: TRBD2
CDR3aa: CASSWRETSGVEQFF
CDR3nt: TGTGCCAGCAGCTGGAGAGAGACTAGCGGGGTTGAGCAGTTCTTC

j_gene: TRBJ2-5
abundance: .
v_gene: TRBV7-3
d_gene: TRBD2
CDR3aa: CASSLLGGSGETQYF
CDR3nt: TGTGCCAGCAGCTTACTTGGCGGGAGTGGAGAGACCCAGTACTTC

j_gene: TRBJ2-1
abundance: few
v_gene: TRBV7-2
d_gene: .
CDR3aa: CASSLVGSYDEQFF
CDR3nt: TGTGCCAGCAGCTTAGTTGGTAGTTACGATGAGCAGTTCTTC

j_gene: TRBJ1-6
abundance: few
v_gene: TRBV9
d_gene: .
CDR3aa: CASSVGAEGALHF
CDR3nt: TGTGCCAGCAGCGTAGGCGCCGAGGGGGCCCTCCACTTT

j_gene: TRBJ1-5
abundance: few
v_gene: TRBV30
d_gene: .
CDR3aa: CAWSVALNQPQHF
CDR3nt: TGTGCCTGGAGTGTGGCCCTAAATCAGCCCCAGCATTTT

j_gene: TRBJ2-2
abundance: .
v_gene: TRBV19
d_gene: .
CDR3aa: CASRMGLTGELFF
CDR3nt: TGTGCCAGTAGGATGGGGTTGACCGGGGAGCTGTTTTTT

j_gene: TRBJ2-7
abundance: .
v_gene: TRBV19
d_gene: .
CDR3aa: CASSPYGRGHEQYF
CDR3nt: TGTGCCAGCTCCCCTTATGGCAGGGGCCACGAGCAGTACTTC

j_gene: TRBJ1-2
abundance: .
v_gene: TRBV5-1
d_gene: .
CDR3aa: CASRRDHNYGYTF
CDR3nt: TGCGCCAGCAGACGGGATCATAACTATGGCTACACCTTC

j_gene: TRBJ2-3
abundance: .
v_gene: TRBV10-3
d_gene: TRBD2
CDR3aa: CAIGTSGRGRTDTQYF
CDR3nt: TGTGCCATCGGGACTAGCGGGAGGGGTCGCACAGATACGCAGTATTTT

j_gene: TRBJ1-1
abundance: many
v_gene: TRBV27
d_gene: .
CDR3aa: CASTSGNTEAFF
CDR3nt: TGTGCCAGCACCTCGGGGAACACTGAAGCTTTCTTT

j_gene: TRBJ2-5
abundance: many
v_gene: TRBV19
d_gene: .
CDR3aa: CASSLGGRGSQETQYF
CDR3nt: TGTGCCAGTAGCCTGGGTGGACGAGGAAGCCAAGAGACCCAGTACTTC

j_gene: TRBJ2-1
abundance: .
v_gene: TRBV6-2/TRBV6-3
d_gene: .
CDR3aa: CASRRPPGEQFF
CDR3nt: TGTGCCAGCCGGCGGCCTCCGGGGGAGCAGTTCTTC

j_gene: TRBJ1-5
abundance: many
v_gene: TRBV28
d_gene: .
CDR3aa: CASSFYPARPQQGVYQPQHF
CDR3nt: TGTGCCAGCAGTTTCTACCCAGCCCGACCGCAGCAGGGCGTCTATCAGCCCCAGCATTTT

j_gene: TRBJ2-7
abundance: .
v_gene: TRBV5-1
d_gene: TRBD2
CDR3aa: CASSLARTSVYEQYF
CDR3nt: TGCGCCAGCAGCTTGGCCCGGACTAGCGTCTACGAGCAGTACTTC

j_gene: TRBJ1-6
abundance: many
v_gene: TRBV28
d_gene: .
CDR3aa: CASSSGGNSPLHF
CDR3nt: TGTGCCAGCAGTTCGGGGGGTAATTCACCCCTCCACTTT

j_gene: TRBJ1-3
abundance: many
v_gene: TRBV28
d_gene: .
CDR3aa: CASSYGTNEPILSGNTIYF
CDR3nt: TGTGCCAGCAGCTACGGTACGAACGAGCCGATCCTCTCTGGAAACACCATATATTTT

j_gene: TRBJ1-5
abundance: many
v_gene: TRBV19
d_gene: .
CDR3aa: CASSPFAGARGQPQHF
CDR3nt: TGTGCCAGTAGCCCATTCGCAGGGGCTCGAGGTCAGCCCCAGCATTTT

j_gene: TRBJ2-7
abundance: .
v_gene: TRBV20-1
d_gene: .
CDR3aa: CSASQVIEQYF
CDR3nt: TGCAGTGCTAGCCAGGTTATCGAGCAGTACTTC

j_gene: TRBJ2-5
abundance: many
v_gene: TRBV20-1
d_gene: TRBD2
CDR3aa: CSAKGTSGGQETQYF
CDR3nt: TGCAGTGCTAAGGGCACTAGCGGGGGGCAAGAGACCCAGTACTTC

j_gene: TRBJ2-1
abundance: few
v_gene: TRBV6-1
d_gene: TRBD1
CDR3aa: CASSHLGQGVNEQFF
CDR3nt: TGTGCCAGCAGCCACCTGGGACAGGGGGTTAATGAGCAGTTCTTC

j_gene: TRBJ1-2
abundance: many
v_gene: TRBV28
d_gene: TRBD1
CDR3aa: CASSQGQLPTNYGYTF
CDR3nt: TGTGCCAGCAGTCAGGGACAGCTACCGACGAACTATGGCTACACCTTC

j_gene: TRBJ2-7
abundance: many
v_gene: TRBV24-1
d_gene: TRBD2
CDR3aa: CATSDPTGTSGEPYEQYF
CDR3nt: TGTGCCACCAGTGATCCGACCGGGACTAGTGGGGAACCCTACGAGCAGTACTTC

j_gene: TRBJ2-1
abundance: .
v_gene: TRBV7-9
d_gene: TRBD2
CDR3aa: CASSLVLAGWDNEQFF
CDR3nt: TGTGCCAGCAGCTTAGTTTTAGCGGGTTGGGACAATGAGCAGTTCTTC

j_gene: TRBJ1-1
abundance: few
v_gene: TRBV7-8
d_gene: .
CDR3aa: CASSLGGATNTEAFF
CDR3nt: TGTGCCAGCAGCCTAGGGGGGGCGACGAACACTGAAGCTTTCTTT

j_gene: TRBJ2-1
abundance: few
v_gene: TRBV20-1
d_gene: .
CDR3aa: CSARTSGSYNEQFF
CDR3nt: TGCAGTGCTAGGACCAGCGGCTCCTACAATGAGCAGTTCTTC

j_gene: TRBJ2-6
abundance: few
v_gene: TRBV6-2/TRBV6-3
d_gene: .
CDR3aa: CASSSRAWGSLSGANVLTF
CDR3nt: TGTGCCAGCTCATCGAGGGCATGGGGGAGTTTGTCTGGGGCCAACGTCCTGACTTTC

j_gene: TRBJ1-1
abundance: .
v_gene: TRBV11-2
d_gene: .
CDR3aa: CASSFNLGAQKNTEAFF
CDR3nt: TGTGCCAGCAGTTTCAATTTAGGGGCGCAAAAGAACACTGAAGCTTTCTTT

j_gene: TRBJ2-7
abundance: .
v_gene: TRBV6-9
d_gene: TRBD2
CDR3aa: CASSYLAGVRYEQYF
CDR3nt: TGTGCCAGCAGTTACCTGGCGGGAGTTCGGTACGAGCAGTACTTC

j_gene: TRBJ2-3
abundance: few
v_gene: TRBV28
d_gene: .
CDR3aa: CASSPKFTQYF
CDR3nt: TGTGCCAGCAGTCCGAAATTTACGCAGTATTTT